One sample yielded the 19 T cell receptor beta chains listed below, sequenced in a study of T cells in Graves' hyperthyroidism and ophthalmopathy (dated by TCRdb to the late 2010s). The library came from multiplex PCR. For sequencing, an Illumina HiSeq 2000 was employed. Amplification of TCR beta CDR3 regions was carried out from RNA transcripts. For the first round of RT-PCR on the TCR CDR3, the HTBI primer set was used together with the Qiagen OneStep RT-PCR kit. In TCRdb, the public reads were trimmed at Q25 with fastp and aligned with MiXCR, with productive beta chains retained. CDR3 protein sequences are deduplicated, and each keeps its most common genes and DNA. Within this sample are about 840,000 distinct CDR3 sequences, with roughly 37% of them counted one time only. The ten largest clones capture about 8.9% of the sample. Source material: blood. These receptor sequences come from a man in his late teens or twenties with Graves' hyperthyroidism.

Note on this clonotype: This may arise from a read error, as a much more abundant clone is one base away. The V and J genes are TRBV10-3 and TRBJ1-5, with TRBD1 as a possible D gene (6 bases). Germline V gives CDR1 ENHRY, CDR2 SYGVKD. This CDR3 has 15 amino acids. V lost 10 bases to trimming and J lost 9 bases, with 25 bases between them. This CDR3 is CASSLGTGQGRPQHF. For the CDR3, the DNA is TGTGCCAGCAGCTTAGGAACAGGTCAGGGGCGGCCCCAGCATTTT.

The V and J genes are TRBV20-1 and TRBJ2-7; D possibly corresponds to TRBD1 (6 bases). CDR1 is DFQATT and CDR2 is SNEGSKA in the germline V gene (reference sequence). V was pared by 2 bases and J by 8 bases, with 19 bases between. The CDR3 has 14 residues. The CDR3 coding sequence is TGCAGTGCTAGAACGACCGGACCAGGGGCCCAGCAGTACTTC. This gives the protein CSARTTGPGAQQYF.

Comments on this clonotype: A much more abundant neighbour one base away suggests this may be a read error. This chain connects TRBV20-1 to TRBJ2-5, with unresolved D. V lost 4 bases, J lost 2 bases, and 8 bases lay in between. Germline V gives CDR1 DFQATT, CDR2 SNEGSKA (reference sequence). The CDR3 length is 12 residues. CDR3 in DNA: TGCAGTGCTACGGCTGTGCAAGAGACCCAGTACTTC. This translates into CSATAVQETQYF.

In its sample, this clonotype was seen many times. The V gene is TRBV19, the J gene TRBJ2-5; TRBD1 matches 7 bases. This CDR3 spans 14 amino acids. Germline CDR1 reads LNHDA; CDR2 reads SQIVND (reference sequence). With 9 bases clipped from V and 2 bases from J, the junction kept 9 bases outside the gene matches. CDR3 in amino acids: CARAYDRVQETQYF. Written as DNA, the CDR3 is TGTGCCAGAGCATACGACAGGGTACAAGAGACCCAGTACTTC.

The J gene is TRBJ2-6, the V gene TRBV2; 7 nucleotides agree with TRBD1. CDR3 size: 15 residues. Trimming at V came to 7 bases and at J to 4 bases, leaving 7 bases not matched to a gene. Germline CDR1 SNHLY, CDR2 FYNNEI. The CDR3: CASTPGTAGANVLTF. CDR3 in DNA: TGTGCCAGCACTCCTGGGACAGCAGGGGCCAACGTCCTGACTTTC.

The V and J genes are TRBV7-3 and TRBJ1-1, with TRBD1 matching over 9 bases. Germline CDR1 and CDR2: SGHTA and FQGTGA. The junction had 3 bases not matched to a gene; V was cut back by 3 bases and J by 10 bases. The CDR3 covers 12 residues. The CDR3: CASSFDRGRAFF. The CDR3 region has the DNA TGTGCCAGCAGCTTCGACAGGGGGAGAGCTTTCTTT.

V is TRBV29-1 and J is TRBJ2-7, with TRBD2 matching 8 bases. Trimming took 7 bases from V and 3 from J; bases not matched to a gene: 14. CDR1 SQVTM and CDR2 ANQGSEA come from the germline V gene. The CDR3 length is 15 residues. The DNA for the CDR3 is TGCAGCGCCCCTCGGGAGGGTATCGGCTACTACGAGCAGTACTTC. Residues: CSAPREGIGYYEQYF.

The rearrangement uses TRBV20-1 and TRBJ2-6; the D is unclear. Trimming cost V 4 bases and J 5 bases, with 3 bases left between them. The germline gives CDR1 DFQATT, CDR2 SNEGSKA (reference sequence). The CDR3 runs 11 residues. CDR3 DNA sequence: TGCAGTGCTAACCGGGCCAACGTCCTGACTTTC. It translates to CSANRANVLTF.

This clonotype was observed at least ten times. The rearrangement links TRBV7-9 to TRBJ1-5; D gene unclear. V dropped 8 bases and J dropped 2 bases, with 7 bases sitting between them. The CDR3 sequence is 12 residues long. Germline CDR1 is SEHNR and CDR2 is FQNEAQ (reference sequence). The CDR3: CASQRGNQPQHF. The CDR3 DNA reads TGTGCCAGCCAGAGGGGCAATCAGCCCCAGCATTTT.

Concerning this clonotype: A much larger clone lies a single base off, so this may be a read error. The chain carries TRBV15 and TRBJ2-7; unclear D gene. The CDR3 loop spans 15 amino acids. The germline gives CDR1 LNHNV, CDR2 YYDKDF (reference sequence). Trimming removed 3 bases from V and 3 bases from J, with 15 bases in between. This chain's CDR3 is CATSRAGERVYEQYF. DNA for the CDR3: TGTGCCACCAGCAGGGCAGGAGAAAGAGTCTACGAGCAGTACTTC.

The chain combines TRBV6-5 with TRBJ2-7, with 9 positions matching TRBD1. Germline V gene sequence: CDR1 MNHEY, CDR2 SVGAGI. The length of the CDR3 is 14 residues. With 6 bases clipped from V and 3 bases from J, the junction kept 6 bases outside the gene matches. CDR3 nucleotide sequence: TGTGCCAGCAGCCGGGGGACAGGGCACTACGAGCAGTACTTC. Translating gives CASSRGTGHYEQYF.

This clonotype was detected only a few times. The rearrangement links TRBV9 to TRBJ2-2; D ambiguous. The V end was cut by 7 bases, the J end by 4 bases, with 11 bases between. The V gene's germline CDR1 is SGDLS and CDR2 YYNGEE. The CDR3 runs to 13 residues. The DNA of the CDR3 is TGTGCCAGCCGCTCCGTGGGCACCGGGGAGCTGTTTTTT. Protein sequence: CASRSVGTGELFF.

This clonotype was detected a few times. The chain couples TRBV7-9 to TRBJ2-2; 8 bases match TRBD2. Germline V lookup: CDR1 SEHNR, CDR2 FQNEAQ (reference sequence). The CDR3 is 17 residues long. V shed 5 bases, J shed 4 bases, and the junction held 12 bases outside the gene matches. The CDR3 loop reads CASSPGYQSGSTGELFF. In DNA, the CDR3 is TGTGCCAGCAGCCCAGGCTACCAGAGCGGGAGCACCGGGGAGCTGTTTTTT.

V gene TRBV6-6 combines with J gene TRBJ2-7, with 11 bases that match TRBD1. CDR1 and CDR2 (germline): MNHNY, SVGAGI (reference sequence). Unmatched junction bases numbered 5, after V lost 3 bases and J lost 4 bases. CDR3 length equals 15 residues. CDR3 residues: CASSYGQGAGYEQYF. The CDR3 bases are TGTGCCAGCAGTTATGGACAGGGGGCAGGGTACGAGCAGTACTTC.

This clonotype has only a few counts. One end of the junction is discordant with germline, which a read error may explain. The V gene is TRBV7-9, the J gene TRBJ1-1; 7 positions agree with TRBD1. CDR1 and CDR2 from the germline V gene are SEHNR and FQNEAQ (reference sequence). The CDR3 is made up of 16 amino acids. The CDR3, as DNA: TGCGCCAGCAGCCAACTCCGAGGACAGGCGAACACTGAAGCTTTCTTT. This sequence encodes CASSQLRGQANTEAFF.

This clonotype was detected a few times. The chain couples TRBV5-1 to TRBJ1-1; a weak D match, TRBD1 (5 bases). The CDR3 runs 16 residues. CDR1 is SGHRS and CDR2 is YFSETQ in the germline V gene. V lost 3 bases, J lost 5 bases, and 20 bases lay in between. This CDR3 is CASSSPGKGRETEAFF. CDR3 bases: TGCGCCAGCAGCTCCCCAGGTAAGGGGCGCGAGACTGAAGCTTTCTTT.

This clonotype was observed once. This chain uses TRBV19 with TRBJ2-5, with D tentatively TRBD2 (6 bases). The CDR3 has 14 residues. Germline loops: CDR1 LNHDA, CDR2 SQIVND (reference sequence). Trimming left V 9 bases short and J 1 base short, with 15 bases between. CDR3 protein: CASTRDSVQETQYF. The CDR3 bases are TGTGCCAGCACCCGGGACTCTGTCCAAGAGACCCAGTACTTC.

This clonotype was found many times. CDR3 region: CASSRGQDYGYTF. CDR3 nucleotides: TGCGCCAGCAGCCGGGGACAGGACTATGGCTACACCTTC. This chain uses TRBV5-1 with TRBJ1-2; 8 bases line up with TRBD1. CDR1 SGHRS and CDR2 YFSETQ come from the germline V gene. J was trimmed by 3 bases and V by 4 bases; bases with no gene match: 2. CDR3 length: 13 amino acids.

In this sample, this clonotype turned up many times. This chain connects TRBV19 to TRBJ1-2; 7 bases match TRBD1. The CDR3 covers 11 residues. Trimming at V came to 9 bases and at J to 3 bases, leaving 1 base not matched to a gene. Germline V gene lookup returns CDR1 LNHDA and CDR2 SQIVND (reference sequence). The CDR3 bases are TGTGCCAGCGGACAGGACTATGGCTACACCTTC. Translated: CASGQDYGYTF.